Listed below are T cell receptor beta chains from one sample, sequenced in a study of T cell repertoires in cytomegalovirus infection. Each CDR3 protein is one row after TCRdb ran MiXCR on the reads. The sample contains 80,000 to 130,000 distinct CDR3 sequences, about a quarter of which appear only once. Sequencing used CD8+ T cells from PBMCs. The receptors were gathered from a human donor in good health (CMV status not recorded). Some clones in this sample may be carry-over from other donors' samples. CDR3s include the opening cysteine and the closing phenylalanine or tryptophan. D genes are given only for firm matches. Clone size is given for some rows only: seen once, a few or many times, or a class if the clone is expanded.

>-|-|TRBJ2-7|TRBV14
TGTGCCAGCAGCCAAGATCCGGCAGGCTCAATCTACGAGCAGTACTTC
CASSQDPAGSIYEQYF
>many|-|TRBJ1-1|TRBV7-2
TGTGCCAGCAGCTTTGGAGGGTCGAAGACTGAAGCTTTCTTT
CASSFGGSKTEAFF
>-|-|TRBJ1-3|TRBV5-6
TGTGCCAGCAGCTTGACACGCTTCTCTGGAAACACCATATATTTT
CASSLTRFSGNTIYF
>-|TRBD2|TRBJ2-2|TRBV28
TGTGCCAGCAGTTTATACCTAGCGGGGGGCCCGATTACCGGGGAGCTGTTTTTT
CASSLYLAGGPITGELFF
>-|-|TRBJ2-1|TRBV11-2
TGTGCCAGCAGCTCGTCAGGGGATGAGCAGTTCTTC
CASSSSGDEQFF
>-|-|TRBJ1-1|TRBV19
TGTGCCAGTAGTATCCGGACAGATATGAACACTGAAGCTTTCTTT
CASSIRTDMNTEAFF
>many|-|TRBJ2-7|TRBV6-2/TRBV6-3
TGTGCCAGCAGTTACTCGATTGTTGAGCAGTACTTC
CASSYSIVEQYF
>many|-|TRBJ2-7|TRBV29-1
TGCAGCGTTGTCCCAGGGGCCTACGAGCAGTACTTC
CSVVPGAYEQYF
>many|TRBD2|TRBJ2-1|TRBV12-3/TRBV12-4
TGTGCCAGCAGTTTCACTAGCGGGGGGCCAAATGAGCAGTTCTTC
CASSFTSGGPNEQFF
>many|-|TRBJ2-1|TRBV30
TGTGCCTGGAGTGAATCCTTGAGCTCCTACAATGAGCAGTTCTTC
CAWSESLSSYNEQFF
>-|-|TRBJ2-6|TRBV20-1
TGCAGTGCGCTCGGGCTCCTAACTGGGGCCAACGTCCTGACTTTC
CSALGLLTGANVLTF
>-|-|TRBJ2-3|TRBV12-3/TRBV12-4
TGTGCCAGCCAAACCCTGGATACGCAGTATTTT
CASQTLDTQYF
>many|-|TRBJ2-7|TRBV7-6
TGTGCCAGCAGCCCGACCGGGGGCTACGAGCAGTACTTC
CASSPTGGYEQYF
>-|-|TRBJ1-1|TRBV7-6
TGTGCCAGCAGCTTAATCCGGGCGACGAACACTGAAGCTTTCTTT
CASSLIRATNTEAFF
>-|-|TRBJ2-7|TRBV5-6
TGTGCCAGCAGCGCGGACAGTAACGAGCAGTACTTC
CASSADSNEQYF
>few|-|TRBJ1-1|TRBV12-3/TRBV12-4
TGTGCCAGCAGTCGCTCCGTGGCGAACACTGAAGCTTTCTTT
CASSRSVANTEAFF
>many|-|TRBJ2-6|TRBV7-9
TGTGCCAGCAGCTCGCGACAATCCATCCCTTCTGGGGCCAACGTCCTGACTTTC
CASSSRQSIPSGANVLTF
>-|-|TRBJ1-1|TRBV20-1
TGCAGTGCTAGAGATCAGTGGGCTATCGAGGGCACTGAAGCTTTCTTT
CSARDQWAIEGTEAFF
>-|TRBD2|TRBJ2-7|TRBV7-2
TGTGCCAGCAGCTTAGGCGTCGGCGCGGGGGGTTACGAGCAGTACTTC
CASSLGVGAGGYEQYF
>many|-|TRBJ1-1|TRBV20-1
TGCAGTGCTCTCGCCGACGGGGACCGCCGAGAAGCTTTCTTT
CSALADGDRREAFF
>-|TRBD2|TRBJ2-5|TRBV12-3/TRBV12-4
TGTGCCAGCAGTTCCGGGGAGGGGCAAGAGACCCAGTACTTC
CASSSGEGQETQYF
>many|TRBD1|TRBJ2-7|TRBV7-2
TGTGCCAGCAGCTGGCCGGGACAGTCCTACGAGCAGTACTTC
CASSWPGQSYEQYF
>few|-|TRBJ1-5|TRBV6-5
TGTGCCAGCAGTTACTCGATTTCTGGCAATCAGCCCCAGCATTTT
CASSYSISGNQPQHF
>many|TRBD2|TRBJ2-1|TRBV12-3/TRBV12-4
TGTGCCAGCAGTTTCAAGCGGGGTCCCTACAATGAGCAGTTCTTC
CASSFKRGPYNEQFF
>few|-|TRBJ2-5|TRBV27
TGTGCCAGCACCCCACGGGTCTCCGATCGACAAGAGACCCAGTACTTC
CASTPRVSDRQETQYF
>-|-|TRBJ2-3|TRBV6-1
TGTGCCAGCAGCGCTAGGGGGGGCTCGGGAGATACGCAGTATTTT
CASSARGGSGDTQYF
>-|TRBD1|TRBJ2-7|TRBV28
TGTGCCAGCACCCTAACAGGGGGCTTTACCTACGAGCAGTACTTC
CASTLTGGFTYEQYF
>few|-|TRBJ1-1|TRBV6-6
TGTGCCAGCAATCCAAAGGGGGGGAACACTGAAGCTTTCTTT
CASNPKGGNTEAFF
>few|-|TRBJ2-1|TRBV5-6
TGTGCCAGCAGCCGCGGGACAGCCCACCAGTTCTTC
CASSRGTAHQFF
>-|-|TRBJ2-1|TRBV6-1
TGTGCCAGCAGTGAACAGGGCAATGAGCAGTTCTTC
CASSEQGNEQFF
>-|TRBD2|TRBJ2-2|TRBV7-2
TGTGCCAGCAGCTTGACATCGATAGCGGGGGGCACCCCCACCGGGGAGCTGTTTTTT
CASSLTSIAGGTPTGELFF
>once|-|TRBJ1-5|TRBV7-9
TGTGCCAGCAGCGAGATCAATCAGCCCCAGCATTTT
CASSEINQPQHF
>-|-|TRBJ2-7|TRBV29-1
TGCAGCGTTGAAGGGTACAGGCTAGGTGAGGAGCAGTACTTC
CSVEGYRLGEEQYF
>many|-|TRBJ2-7|TRBV20-1
TGCAGTGCTAGAGATTGGTCAGGGAGCCACGAGCAGTACTTC
CSARDWSGSHEQYF
>-|-|TRBJ2-7|TRBV6-1
TGTGCCAGCAGTTCCTCAGGGACCGAGCAGAACTTC
CASSSSGTEQNF